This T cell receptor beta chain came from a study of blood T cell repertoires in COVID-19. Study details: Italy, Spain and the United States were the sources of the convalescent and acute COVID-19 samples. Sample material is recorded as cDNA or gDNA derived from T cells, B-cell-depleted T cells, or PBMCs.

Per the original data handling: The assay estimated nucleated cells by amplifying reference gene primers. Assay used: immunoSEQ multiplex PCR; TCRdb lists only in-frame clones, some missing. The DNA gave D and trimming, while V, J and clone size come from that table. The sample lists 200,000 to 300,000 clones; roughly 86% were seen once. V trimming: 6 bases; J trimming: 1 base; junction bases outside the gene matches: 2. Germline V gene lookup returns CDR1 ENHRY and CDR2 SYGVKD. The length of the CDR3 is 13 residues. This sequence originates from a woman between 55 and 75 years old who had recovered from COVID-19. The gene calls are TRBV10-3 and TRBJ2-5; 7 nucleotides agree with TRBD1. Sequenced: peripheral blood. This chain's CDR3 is CAISDRAQETQYF. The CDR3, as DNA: TGTGCCATCAGCGACAGGGCCCAAGAGACCCAGTACTTC.